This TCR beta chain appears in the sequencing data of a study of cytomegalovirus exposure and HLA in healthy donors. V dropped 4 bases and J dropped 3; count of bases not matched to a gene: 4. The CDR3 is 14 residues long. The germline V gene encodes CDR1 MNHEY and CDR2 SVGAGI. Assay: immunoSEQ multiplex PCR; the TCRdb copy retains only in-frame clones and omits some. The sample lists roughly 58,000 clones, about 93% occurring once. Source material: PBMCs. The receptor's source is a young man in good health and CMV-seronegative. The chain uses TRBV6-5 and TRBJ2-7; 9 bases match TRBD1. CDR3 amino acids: CASSWTGASYEQYF. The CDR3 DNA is TGTGCCAGCAGTTGGACAGGGGCGAGCTACGAGCAGTACTTC.